This T cell receptor (beta chain) was captured by sequencing in a study of blood T cell repertoires in COVID-19 (dated by TCRdb to the early 2020s). About the study as a whole: Collaborator samples came from the United States, Italy and Spain and covered acute and convalescent phases of COVID-19. A de-identified subject ID, COVID-19 status, age in years and sex were almost always included in the sample metadata. The samples were drawn from the first 160 participants of the ongoing ImmuneRACE study and from 1,254 subjects provided by 6 global collaborators. Subjects who had been exposed to COVID-19, were actively infected with it, or had recovered from it provided the deeply sampled blood TCRbeta repertoires that made up the dataset. Where available, HLA class I and class II types were obtained from metadata supplied by the sample provider rather than from assay-based typing. The repertoires were released in a freely available public database meant as a resource for research on the immune response to SARS-CoV-2. The material from the prospective study consisted of cDNA or gDNA derived from T cells, B-cell-depleted T cells, or PBMCs.

Results and caveats for the whole study, not just this receptor: Clinical and demographic metadata were provided uncurated, with the amount varying by source and participant.

About this clone: The clone's antigen remains unknown. Nothing much larger sits one base from this clone, and base qualities are not available.

The germline ends are 15 bases apart after V is trimmed by 5 bases and J by 4 bases. Spanning cysteine to phenylalanine, the CDR3 consists of 15 amino acids. Just CDR3 DNA is preserved here, 45 bases in frame from base 1. CDR1 and CDR2 (SGHAT, FQNNGV) derive from the germline V gene. TCRbeta CDR3 regions were amplified from genomic DNA by means of the immunoSEQ Assay, a bias-controlled multiplex PCR. In the original analysis: Within the assay, amplification of reference gene primers was used to estimate how many nucleated cells each sample contained. To quantify the absolute abundance of each unique TCRbeta CDR3 rearrangement, sequence reads were collapsed and filtered. For each sample, productive Simpson clonality was calculated as the square root of Simpson's diversity index across productive rearrangements. TCRdb took over this immuneACCESS table, retaining in-frame rearrangements with V and J assigned. Such tables are incomplete; in checked studies, under half of the missing clones stem from an unresolved V gene, and the remainder is unexplained. Clone size and V and J calls were adopted from that table, with D and trimming inferred from the DNA. The sample table records some 250,000 clones; roughly 86% of these occur just once. The ten most abundant clones make up over 6% of the sample.

The collaborating institutions used their own protocols to collect whole blood in K2EDTA tubes. For TCRbeta analysis, collaborators shipped samples in one of three forms: frozen whole blood, isolated PBMCs, or DNA extracted from either of those sample types. The sequence links TRBV11-2 to TRBJ2-1; too little of a D gene remains to name it. The material sequenced was peripheral blood. This TCR was sampled from a woman aged 65 to 85 with active or convalescent COVID-19. The DNA sequence follows: TGTGCCAGCAGCCATCCTTCCAGGCAGTACAATGAGCAGTTCTTC. Translated, this gives CASSHPSRQYNEQFF. The entire variable domain, with the stretches around the CDR3 drawn from the reference TRBV11-2 and TRBJ2-1 proteins, is EAGVAQSPRYKIIEKRQSVAFWCNPISGHATLYWYQQILGQGPKLLIQFQNNGVVDDSQLPKDRFSAERLKGVDSTLKIQPAKLEDSAVYLCASSHPSRQYNEQFFGPGTRLTVL.